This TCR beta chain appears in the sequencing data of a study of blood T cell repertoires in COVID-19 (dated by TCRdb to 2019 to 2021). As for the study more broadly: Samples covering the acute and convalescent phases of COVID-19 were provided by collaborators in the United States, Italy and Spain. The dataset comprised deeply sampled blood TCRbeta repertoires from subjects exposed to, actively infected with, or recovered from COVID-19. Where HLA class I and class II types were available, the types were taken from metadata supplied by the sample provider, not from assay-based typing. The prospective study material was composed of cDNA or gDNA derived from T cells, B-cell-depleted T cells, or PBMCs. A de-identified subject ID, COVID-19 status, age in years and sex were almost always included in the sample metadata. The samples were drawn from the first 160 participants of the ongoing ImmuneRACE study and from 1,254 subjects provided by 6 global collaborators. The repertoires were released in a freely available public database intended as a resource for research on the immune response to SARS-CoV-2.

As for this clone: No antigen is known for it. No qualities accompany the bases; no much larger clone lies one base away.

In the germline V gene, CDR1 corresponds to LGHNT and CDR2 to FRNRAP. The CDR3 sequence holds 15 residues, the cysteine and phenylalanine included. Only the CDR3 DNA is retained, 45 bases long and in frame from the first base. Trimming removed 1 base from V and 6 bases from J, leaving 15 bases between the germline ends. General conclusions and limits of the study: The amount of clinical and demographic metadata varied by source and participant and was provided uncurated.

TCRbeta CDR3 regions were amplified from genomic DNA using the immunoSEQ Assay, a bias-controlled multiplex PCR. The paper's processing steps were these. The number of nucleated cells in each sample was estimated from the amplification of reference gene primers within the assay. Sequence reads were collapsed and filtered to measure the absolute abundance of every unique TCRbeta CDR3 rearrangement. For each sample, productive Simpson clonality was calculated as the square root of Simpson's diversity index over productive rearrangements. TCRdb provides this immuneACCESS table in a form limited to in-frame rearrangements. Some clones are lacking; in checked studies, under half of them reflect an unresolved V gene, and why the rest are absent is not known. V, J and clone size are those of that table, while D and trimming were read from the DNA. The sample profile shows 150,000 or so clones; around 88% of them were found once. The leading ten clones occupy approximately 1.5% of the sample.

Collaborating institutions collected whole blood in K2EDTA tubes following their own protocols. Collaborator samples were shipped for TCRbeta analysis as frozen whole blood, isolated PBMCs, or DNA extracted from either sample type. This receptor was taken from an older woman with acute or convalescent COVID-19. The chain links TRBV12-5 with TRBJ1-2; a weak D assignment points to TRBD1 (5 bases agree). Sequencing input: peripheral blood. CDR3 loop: CASGLAGGISDGYTF. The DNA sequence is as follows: TGTGCTAGTGGTTTGGCGGGGGGAATTTCTGATGGCTACACCTTC.